This TCR beta chain originates from a study of identical twins. Germline assignment: CDR1 MNHNS and CDR2 SASEGT. The CDR3 covers 14 residues. With V trimmed by 7 bases and J by 6 bases, 7 bases remained unmatched. MiXCR, applied by TCRdb to the 5' RACE reads, yields one record per CDR3 protein. The table shows nearly 900,000 distinct CDR3 sequences, with roughly an eighth occurring only once. The sample was also reused in another study, on yellow fever vaccine responses in identical twins.

The chain links TRBV6-1 to TRBJ2-2; 8 positions agree with TRBD2. Sequencing was done on a sample of PBMCs. The TCR comes from a woman aged 18 to 35 in good health. DNA for the CDR3: TGTGCCAGCAACTCAGGACTAGCCGCCGGGGAGCTGTTTTTT. It codes for CASNSGLAAGELFF.